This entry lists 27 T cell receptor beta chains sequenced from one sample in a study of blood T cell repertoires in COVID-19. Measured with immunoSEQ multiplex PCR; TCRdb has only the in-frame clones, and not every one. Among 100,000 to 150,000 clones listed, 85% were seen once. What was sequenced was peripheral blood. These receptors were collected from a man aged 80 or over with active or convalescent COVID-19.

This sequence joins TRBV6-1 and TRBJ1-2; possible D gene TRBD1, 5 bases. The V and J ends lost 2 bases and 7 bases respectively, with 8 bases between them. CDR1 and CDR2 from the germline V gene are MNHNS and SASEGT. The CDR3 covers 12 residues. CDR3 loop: CASSEWGGGYTF. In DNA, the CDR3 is TGTGCCAGCAGTGAATGGGGGGGTGGCTACACCTTC.

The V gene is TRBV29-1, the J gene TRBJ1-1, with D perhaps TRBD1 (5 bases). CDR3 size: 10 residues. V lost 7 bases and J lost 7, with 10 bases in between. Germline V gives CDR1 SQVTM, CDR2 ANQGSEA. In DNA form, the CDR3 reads TGCAGCGCAAGACAGTTTGAAGCTTTCTTT. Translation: CSARQFEAFF.

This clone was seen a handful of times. In DNA, the CDR3 is TGTGCCAGCAGCTTGTGGATTAGGACAGTCTTCCCCAATGAGCAGTTCTTC. Translation: CASSLWIRTVFPNEQFF. This chain connects TRBV5-4 to TRBJ2-1, with D possibly matching TRBD1 (6 bases). In germline, CDR1 is SGHNT, CDR2 YYREEE (reference sequence). CDR3 length: 17 residues. V was pared by 1 base and J by 6 bases, with 20 bases between.

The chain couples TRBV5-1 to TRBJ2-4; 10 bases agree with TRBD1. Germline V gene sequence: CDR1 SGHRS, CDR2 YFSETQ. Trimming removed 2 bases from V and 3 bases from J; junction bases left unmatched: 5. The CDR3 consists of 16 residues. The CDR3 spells CASSFGTGDVKNIQYF. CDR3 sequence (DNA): TGCGCCAGCAGCTTCGGGACAGGGGATGTCAAAAACATTCAGTACTTC.

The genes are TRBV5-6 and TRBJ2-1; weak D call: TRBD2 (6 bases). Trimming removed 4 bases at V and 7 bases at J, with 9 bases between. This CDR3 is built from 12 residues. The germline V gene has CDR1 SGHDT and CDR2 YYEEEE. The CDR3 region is CASSPSVNEQFF. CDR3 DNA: TGTGCCAGCAGCCCTAGCGTGAATGAGCAGTTCTTC.

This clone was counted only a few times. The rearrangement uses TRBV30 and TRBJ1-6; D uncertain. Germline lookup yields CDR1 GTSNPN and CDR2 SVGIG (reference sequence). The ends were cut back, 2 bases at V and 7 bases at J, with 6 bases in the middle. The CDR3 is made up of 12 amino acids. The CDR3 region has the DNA TGTGCCTGGAGTCGTCTAAATTCACCCCTCCACTTT. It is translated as CAWSRLNSPLHF. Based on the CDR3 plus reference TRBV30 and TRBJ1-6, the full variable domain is SQTIHQWPATLVQPVGSPLSLECTVEGTSNPNLYWYRQAAGRGLQLLFYSVGIGQISSEVPQNLSASRPQDRQFILSSKKLLLSDSGFYLCAWSRLNSPLHFGNGTRLTVT.

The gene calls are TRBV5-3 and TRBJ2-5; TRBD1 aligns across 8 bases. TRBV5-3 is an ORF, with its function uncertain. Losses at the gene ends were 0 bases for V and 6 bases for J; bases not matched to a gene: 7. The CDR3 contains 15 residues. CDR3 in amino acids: CARSLVRRGLKTQYF. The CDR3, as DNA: TGTGCCAGAAGCTTGGTCCGCAGGGGGCTCAAGACCCAGTACTTC.

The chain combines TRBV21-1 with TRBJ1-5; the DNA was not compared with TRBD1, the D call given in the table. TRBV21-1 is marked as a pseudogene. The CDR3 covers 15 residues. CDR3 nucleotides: TGTGCCAGCAGCTCCGGACAGAGAAGCAATCAGCCCCAGCATTTT. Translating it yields CASSSGQRSNQPQHF.

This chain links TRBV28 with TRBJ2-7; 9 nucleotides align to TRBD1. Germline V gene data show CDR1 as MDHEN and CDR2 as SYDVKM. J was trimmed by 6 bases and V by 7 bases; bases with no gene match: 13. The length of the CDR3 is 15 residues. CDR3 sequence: CASTGPGQGTLEQYF. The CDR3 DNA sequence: TGTGCCAGCACGGGACCGGGACAGGGAACACTCGAGCAGTACTTC.

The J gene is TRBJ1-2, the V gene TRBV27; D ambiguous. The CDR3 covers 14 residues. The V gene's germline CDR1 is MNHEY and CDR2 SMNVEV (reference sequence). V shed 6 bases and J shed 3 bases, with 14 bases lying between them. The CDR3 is CASRPGFGDYGYTF. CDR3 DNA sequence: TGTGCCAGCAGGCCGGGATTCGGGGACTATGGCTACACCTTC.

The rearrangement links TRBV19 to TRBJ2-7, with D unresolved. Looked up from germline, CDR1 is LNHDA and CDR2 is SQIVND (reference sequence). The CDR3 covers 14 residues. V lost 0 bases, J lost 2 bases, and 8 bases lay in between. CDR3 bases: TGTGCCAGTAGTATAGATCTACTGGCCTACGAGCAGTACTTC. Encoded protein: CASSIDLLAYEQYF.

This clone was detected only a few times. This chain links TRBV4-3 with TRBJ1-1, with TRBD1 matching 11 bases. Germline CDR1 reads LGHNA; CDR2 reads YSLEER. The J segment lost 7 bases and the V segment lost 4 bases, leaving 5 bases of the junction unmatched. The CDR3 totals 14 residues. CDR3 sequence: CASSLGQGVSEAFF. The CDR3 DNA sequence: TGCGCCAGCAGCCTGGGACAGGGGGTCAGTGAAGCTTTCTTT.

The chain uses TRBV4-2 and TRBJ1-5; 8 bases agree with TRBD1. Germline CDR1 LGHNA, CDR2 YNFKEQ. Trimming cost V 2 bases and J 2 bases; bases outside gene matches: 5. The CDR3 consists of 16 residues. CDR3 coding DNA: TGTGCCAGCAGCCAAACCTCGGGACAGGGCAATCAGCCCCAGCATTTT. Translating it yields CASSQTSGQGNQPQHF.

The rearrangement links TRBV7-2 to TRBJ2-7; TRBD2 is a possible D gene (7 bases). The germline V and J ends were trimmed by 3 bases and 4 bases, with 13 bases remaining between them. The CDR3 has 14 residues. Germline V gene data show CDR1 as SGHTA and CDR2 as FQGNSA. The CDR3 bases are TGTGCCAGCAGCTTGTCCCGGGGGGCATACGAGCAGTACTTC. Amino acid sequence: CASSLSRGAYEQYF.

CDR3 nucleotide sequence: TGTGCCATCAGTGAGTCCGGAGCACTAGAGACCCAGTACTTC. It codes for CAISESGALETQYF. The chain uses TRBV10-3 and TRBJ2-5; no clear D gene. The germline CDR1 and CDR2 sequences are ENHRY and SYGVKD. The V gene lost 0 bases and the J gene lost 4 bases, with 9 bases spanning the gap. The CDR3 totals 14 residues.

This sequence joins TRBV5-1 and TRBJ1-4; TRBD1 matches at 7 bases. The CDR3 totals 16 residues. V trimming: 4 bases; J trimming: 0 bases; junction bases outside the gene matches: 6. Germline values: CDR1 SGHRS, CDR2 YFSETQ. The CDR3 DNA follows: TGCGCCAGCAGCAACCGGGACAGAACAACTAATGAAAAACTGTTTTTT. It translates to CASSNRDRTTNEKLFF.

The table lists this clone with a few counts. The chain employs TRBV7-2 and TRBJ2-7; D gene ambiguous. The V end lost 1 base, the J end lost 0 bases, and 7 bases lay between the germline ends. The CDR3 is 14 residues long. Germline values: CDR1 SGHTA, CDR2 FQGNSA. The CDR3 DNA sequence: TGTGCCAGCAGCTTAGTTGCGGTCTCCTACGAGCAGTACTTC. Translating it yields CASSLVAVSYEQYF.

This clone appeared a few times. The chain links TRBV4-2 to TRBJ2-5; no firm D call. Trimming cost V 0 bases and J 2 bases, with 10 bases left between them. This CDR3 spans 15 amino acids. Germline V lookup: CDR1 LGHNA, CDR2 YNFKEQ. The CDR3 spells CASSQDRHQQETQYF. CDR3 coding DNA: TGTGCCAGCAGCCAAGATCGACACCAACAAGAGACCCAGTACTTC.

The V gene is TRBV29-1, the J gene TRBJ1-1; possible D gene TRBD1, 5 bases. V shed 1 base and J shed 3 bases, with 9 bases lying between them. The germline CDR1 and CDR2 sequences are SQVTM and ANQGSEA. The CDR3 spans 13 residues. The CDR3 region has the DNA TGCAGCGTTGAAGTCGGCAGGGACACTGAAGCTTTCTTT. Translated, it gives CSVEVGRDTEAFF.

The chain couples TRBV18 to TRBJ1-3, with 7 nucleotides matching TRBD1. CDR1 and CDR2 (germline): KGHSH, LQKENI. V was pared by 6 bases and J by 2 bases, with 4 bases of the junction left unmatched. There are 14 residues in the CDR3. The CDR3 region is CASSQTGTGNTIYF. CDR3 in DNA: TGTGCCAGCTCTCAGACAGGGACTGGAAACACCATATATTTT. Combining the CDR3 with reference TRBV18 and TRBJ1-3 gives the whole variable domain NAGVMQNPRHLVRRRGQEARLRCSPMKGHSHVYWYRQLPEEGLKFMVYLQKENIIDESGMPKERFSAEFPKEGPSILRIQQVVRGDSAAYFCASSQTGTGNTIYFGEGSWLTVV.

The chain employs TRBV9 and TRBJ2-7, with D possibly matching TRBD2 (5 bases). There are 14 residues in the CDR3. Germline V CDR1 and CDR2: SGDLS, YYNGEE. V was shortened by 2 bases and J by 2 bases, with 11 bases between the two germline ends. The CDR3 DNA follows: TGTGCCAGCAGCGTCGAGGGAACCGCCTACGAGCAGTACTTC. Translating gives CASSVEGTAYEQYF. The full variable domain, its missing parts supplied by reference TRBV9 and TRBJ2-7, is DSGVTQTPKHLITATGQRVTLRCSPRSGDLSVYWYQQSLDQGLQFLIQYYNGEERAKGNILERFSAQQFPDLHSELNLSSLELGDSALYFCASSVEGTAYEQYFGPGTRLTVT.

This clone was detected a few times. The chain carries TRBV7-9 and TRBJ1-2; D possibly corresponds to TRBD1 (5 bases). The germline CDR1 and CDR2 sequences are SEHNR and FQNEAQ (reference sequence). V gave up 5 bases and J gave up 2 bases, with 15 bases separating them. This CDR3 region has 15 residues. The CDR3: CASSTQGGENYGYTF. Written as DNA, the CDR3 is TGTGCCAGCAGCACCCAGGGAGGGGAGAACTATGGCTACACCTTC.

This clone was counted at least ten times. CDR3 sequence (DNA): TGTGCCAGCAGCCAAACAGACGCCCCCTACGAGCAGTACTTC. Translated: CASSQTDAPYEQYF. This chain connects TRBV3-1 (or the pseudogene TRBV3-2) to TRBJ2-7; D is ambiguous. Trimming stripped 2 bases from V and 2 bases from J, with 10 bases between. The germline V gene encodes CDR1 LGHDT and CDR2 YNNKEL (reference sequence). The CDR3 has 14 amino acids.

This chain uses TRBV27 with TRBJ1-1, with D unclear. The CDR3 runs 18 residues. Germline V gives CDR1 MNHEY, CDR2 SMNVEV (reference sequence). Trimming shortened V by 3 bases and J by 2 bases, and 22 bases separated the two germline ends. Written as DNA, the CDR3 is TGTGCCAGCAGTTTCTACGGCGGCACGTTAACCGATAACACTGAAGCTTTCTTT. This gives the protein CASSFYGGTLTDNTEAFF.

The CDR3 nucleotides read TGTGCCATCAGTGAGGAGGGGACTCGGGGTGGCTACACCTTC. It translates to CAISEEGTRGGYTF. This chain connects TRBV10-3 to TRBJ1-2, with TRBD1 as a possible D gene (5 bases). Trimming took 2 bases from V and 7 from J, leaving 14 bases between them. This CDR3 contains 14 residues. Germline CDR1 is ENHRY and CDR2 is SYGVKD.

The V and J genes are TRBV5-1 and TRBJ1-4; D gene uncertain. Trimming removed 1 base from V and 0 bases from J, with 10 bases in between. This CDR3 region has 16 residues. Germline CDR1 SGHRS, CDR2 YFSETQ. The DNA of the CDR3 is TGCGCCAGCAGCTTGAATTCAGTTGCAACTAATGAAAAACTGTTTTTT. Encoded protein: CASSLNSVATNEKLFF.

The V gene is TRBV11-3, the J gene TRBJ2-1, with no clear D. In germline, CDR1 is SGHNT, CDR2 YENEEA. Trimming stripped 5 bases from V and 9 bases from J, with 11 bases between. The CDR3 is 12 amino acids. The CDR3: CASSRDGGEQFF. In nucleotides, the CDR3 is TGTGCCAGCAGCCGCGATGGCGGTGAGCAGTTCTTC.